This T cell receptor (beta chain) was identified in a study of shared clonotypes between healthy human individuals. Repertoires were generated with immunoSEQ multiplex PCR, while TCRdb's copy carries only in-frame clones and drops some. The repertoire has some 470,000 clones, 60% to 85% of them found once; the top ten carry 13%. This clone was seen more than once but under ten times. The CDR3 has 12 residues. In germline, CDR1 is SGHNT, CDR2 YENEEA. V lost 2 bases, J lost 12 bases, and 3 bases stayed unmatched. The sequence came from a woman aged 40 to 50 in good health. Some clones in this sample may be carry-over from other donors' samples. The sequencing sample was made of PBMCs. The V call is TRBV11-3, the J call TRBJ2-1, with 8 bases aligning to TRBD2. The CDR3 bases are TGTGCCAGCAGCTTAATAGCGGGACCGCAGTTCTTC. Translating gives CASSLIAGPQFF.